A selection of T cell receptor beta chains follows, all from one sample in a study of blood T cell repertoires in COVID-19. Sequencing used immunoSEQ multiplex PCR; TCRdb keeps in-frame clones, though not all of them. The table records 200,000 to 250,000 clones, about 83% of them present only once. The material sequenced was peripheral blood. These receptors were collected from a woman in her 50s with acute or convalescent COVID-19. Both conserved end residues are part of each CDR3. The order of the fields is V gene, J gene, clone size, D gene, CDR3 DNA, CDR3 protein. D genes are given only for firm matches. Clone size appears in some rows only: once, few, many, or a class for an expanded clone.

v_gene: TRBV30
j_gene: TRBJ1-2
abundance: NA
d_gene: NA
CDR3nt: TGTGCCTGGAGTGTGATTTCCTCGGGCTATGGCTACACCTTC
CDR3aa: CAWSVISSGYGYTF

v_gene: TRBV30
j_gene: TRBJ2-7
abundance: NA
d_gene: TRBD2
CDR3nt: TGTGCCTGGAATGGTTTTGGAGCGGGAGGGCCCCTTGGGGAGCAGTACTTC
CDR3aa: CAWNGFGAGGPLGEQYF

v_gene: TRBV7-9
j_gene: TRBJ2-4
abundance: NA
d_gene: NA
CDR3nt: TGTGCCAGCAGCCGAGGAGGGACCAAAAACATTCAGTACTTC
CDR3aa: CASSRGGTKNIQYF

v_gene: TRBV6-5
j_gene: TRBJ1-2
abundance: once
d_gene: NA
CDR3nt: TGTGCCAGCAGTCAGACATACTATGGCTACACCTTC
CDR3aa: CASSQTYYGYTF

v_gene: TRBV27
j_gene: TRBJ2-7
abundance: NA
d_gene: TRBD2
CDR3nt: TGTGCCAGCAGTTCTAAAGCGGGAGTGACCTACGAGCAGTACTTC
CDR3aa: CASSSKAGVTYEQYF

v_gene: TRBV7-2
j_gene: TRBJ1-4
abundance: NA
d_gene: TRBD1
CDR3nt: TGTGCCAGCAGCTTTTCCTTAACAGGGGGCGTAACAACTAATGAAAAACTGTTTTTT
CDR3aa: CASSFSLTGGVTTNEKLFF

v_gene: TRBV20-1
j_gene: TRBJ1-6
abundance: few
d_gene: NA
CDR3nt: TGCAGTGCTAGTCTTACCGGGAGTAGTAATTCACCCCTCCACTTT
CDR3aa: CSASLTGSSNSPLHF

v_gene: TRBV9
j_gene: TRBJ2-2
abundance: once
d_gene: TRBD2
CDR3nt: TGTGCCAGCAGGAAAGCGGGGGCCGACAACACCGGGGAGCTGTTTTTT
CDR3aa: CASRKAGADNTGELFF

v_gene: TRBV18
j_gene: TRBJ1-4
abundance: few
d_gene: NA
CDR3nt: TGTGCCAGCTCATCGAATGAAAAACTGTTTTTT
CDR3aa: CASSSNEKLFF

v_gene: TRBV19
j_gene: TRBJ1-5
abundance: NA
d_gene: NA
CDR3nt: TGTGCCAGTAGTATAGACAGGGACAATCAGCCCCAGCATTTT
CDR3aa: CASSIDRDNQPQHF

v_gene: TRBV5-8
j_gene: TRBJ1-3
abundance: NA
d_gene: NA
CDR3nt: TGTGCCAGCAGCCAAGGACTGTACTCTGGAAACACCATATATTTT
CDR3aa: CASSQGLYSGNTIYF

v_gene: TRBV5-4
j_gene: TRBJ2-7
abundance: NA
d_gene: NA
CDR3nt: TGTGCCAGCAGACAAGACAGTGGACCCTACGAGCAGTACTTC
CDR3aa: CASRQDSGPYEQYF

v_gene: TRBV5-6
j_gene: TRBJ2-5
abundance: NA
d_gene: NA
CDR3nt: TGTGCCAGCAGCTGGTCTATAGCGCCTGAGACCCAGTACTTC
CDR3aa: CASSWSIAPETQYF

v_gene: TRBV20-1
j_gene: TRBJ1-5
abundance: NA
d_gene: NA
CDR3nt: TGCAGTGCTAGTAGCGGTACCAATCAGCCCCAGCATTTT
CDR3aa: CSASSGTNQPQHF

v_gene: TRBV5-4
j_gene: TRBJ1-6
abundance: NA
d_gene: NA
CDR3nt: TGTGCCAGCAGCTTGGGCGACAGGACCAATTCACCCCTCCACTTT
CDR3aa: CASSLGDRTNSPLHF

v_gene: TRBV3-1/TRBV3-2
j_gene: TRBJ1-2
abundance: NA
d_gene: NA
CDR3nt: TGTGCCAGCAGCCAAGAGGAGGGTGTAAACTATGGCTACACCTTC
CDR3aa: CASSQEEGVNYGYTF

v_gene: TRBV12-3/TRBV12-4
j_gene: TRBJ1-2
abundance: NA
d_gene: NA
CDR3nt: TGTGCCAGCAGTTTACAGGGCAGGGGTGGCTACACCTTC
CDR3aa: CASSLQGRGGYTF